These T cell receptor beta chains were read from a single sample in a study of cytomegalovirus exposure and HLA in healthy donors. Produced via immunoSEQ multiplex PCR; TCRdb's table is partial and in-frame only. The sample carries under 140,000 clones, approximately 79% recorded once. Input material: PBMCs. The receptors were gathered from a man younger than 45 in good health and CMV-seropositive. Both conserved end residues are part of each CDR3. The size field is filled for only some rows; it gives once, few, many or a size class.

>TRBV30|NA
CAWSGTLYGYTF
>TRBV2|once
CASSKDRGTEAFF
>TRBV6-1|NA
CASSGGQGFSYEQYF
>TRBV25-1|few
CASTPSYGSEQFF
>TRBV7-7|NA
CASSSRTGADTQYF
>TRBV7-6|NA
CASSPYRQGGTQYF
>TRBV5-6|NA
CASSLEWPGNSYEQYF
>TRBV27|NA
CASSASQGNQPQHF
>TRBV19|NA
CASSIGTDEYGYTF
>TRBV10-1|few
CASSDGLVGDTQYF
>TRBV4-3|few
CASSQDLDRGQPQHF
>TRBV30|NA
CAWSRGQGTQETQYF
>TRBV2|once
CASSGGLRETQYF
>TRBV6-5|NA
CASSYGTGGNTEAFF
>TRBV6-5|NA
CASSYTGVEAFF
>TRBV9|NA
CASSGGNVGETQYF
>TRBV5-6|NA
CASSFGPGTANTGELFF
>TRBV4-1|NA
CASSQDSRGGRTRMPGANVLTF
>TRBV4-2|NA
CASSHRPAGTGAWVLSTDTQYF
>TRBV7-2|NA
CASSLVGGEGEKLFF
>TRBV30|NA
CAWSAGIRGEKLFF
>TRBV5-4|NA
CASRQGTDYEQYF
>TRBV15|NA
CATSRLDRRLGETQYF
>TRBV7-3|NA
CASSSGWGSPLHF
>TRBV4-1|NA
CASSLTGQGRTEAFF
>TRBV19|once
CASSLSPGARTQPQHF
>TRBV7-9|NA
CASSPPGLKTGELFF
>TRBV6-6|few
CASRPNRAVAFF
>TRBV13|NA
CASSLGAFSGKGNTIYF
>TRBV23-1|NA
CASSQLPNPGQGWDEQYF
>TRBV6-1|NA
CASTWDRAGYGYTF
>TRBV7-9|NA
CSSSSPGTAEAFF
>TRBV30|NA
CAWSYRETQYF
>TRBV4-2|NA
CASSQAAPGGMNTEAFF
>TRBV7-9|NA
CASSSGGREKLFF